The 26 T cell receptor beta chains listed next were all sequenced from one sample in a study of cytomegalovirus exposure and HLA in healthy donors. Method: immunoSEQ multiplex PCR; TCRdb's copy keeps in-frame clones and lacks some. This repertoire shows approximately 230,000 clones, about 90% found once; its top ten account for 12%. Sequencing was carried out using PBMCs. The receptors originated from a man aged 18 to 30 in good health and CMV-seropositive.

The chain uses TRBV28 and TRBJ2-7; TRBD2 matches at 10 bases. Germline V lookup: CDR1 MDHEN, CDR2 SYDVKM. Trimming removed 2 bases from V and 2 bases from J; junction bases left unmatched: 6. This CDR3 spans 16 amino acids. CDR3: CASSLQSSGSPYEQYF. CDR3 DNA sequence: TGTGCCAGCAGTTTACAGTCTAGCGGGAGCCCCTACGAGCAGTACTTC.

The chain has TRBV28 and TRBJ2-7; D remains unclear. Germline V CDR1 and CDR2: MDHEN, SYDVKM. This CDR3 is built from 13 residues. V gave up 7 bases and J gave up 0 bases, with 10 bases separating them. The DNA for the CDR3 is TGTGCCAGCACCTCCGGACGCTCCTACGAGCAGTACTTC. Translating it yields CASTSGRSYEQYF.

The chain couples TRBV9 to TRBJ2-2; D remains ambiguous. The CDR3 extends over 14 amino acids. The V end lost 4 bases, the J end lost 4 bases, and 11 bases lay between the germline ends. Germline values: CDR1 SGDLS, CDR2 YYNGEE. In DNA, the CDR3 is TGTGCCAGCAGCCCTTTTGACTCCACCGGGGAGCTGTTTTTT. It yields the protein CASSPFDSTGELFF.

The gene calls are TRBV29-1 and TRBJ1-1; TRBD1 agrees at 9 bases. V was clipped by 1 base and J by 5 bases; unmatched bases: 14. The CDR3 totals 17 residues. CDR1 SQVTM and CDR2 ANQGSEA come from the germline V gene. The DNA of the CDR3 is TGCAGCGTTGAAGGCCAGCCGTGGGACAGGGTCGGAACTGAAGCTTTCTTT. It encodes CSVEGQPWDRVGTEAFF. Combining the CDR3 with reference TRBV29-1 and TRBJ1-1 gives the whole variable domain SAVISQKPSRDICQRGTSLTIQCQVDSQVTMMFWYRQQPGQSLTLIATANQGSEATYESGFVIDKFPISRPNLTFSTLTVSNMSPEDSSIYLCSVEGQPWDRVGTEAFFGQGTRLTVV.

The chain uses TRBV5-1 and TRBJ1-2; D might be TRBD1 (6 bases). Trimming took 2 bases from V and 12 from J, leaving 11 bases between them. Germline CDR1 and CDR2: SGHRS and YFSETQ. The CDR3 has 11 residues. The CDR3: CASSFAGENTF. CDR3 coding DNA: TGCGCCAGCAGCTTTGCAGGGGAAAACACCTTC.

Concerning this clone itself: At one of its ends the junction is not consistent with the germline gene, which may arise from a read error. The chain employs TRBV4-1 and TRBJ1-3, with D uncertain. Per germline, CDR1 MGHRA and CDR2 YSYEKL. The CDR3 extends over 15 amino acids. CDR3 sequence (DNA): TGCGCCAGCAGCCAAAGGACGGAATCTGCAAACACCATATATTTT. It codes for CASSQRTESANTIYF.

The chain uses TRBV7-9 and TRBJ2-3; D is unresolved. With 5 bases removed from V and 2 bases from J, the gap between germline ends came to 5 bases. CDR3 length equals 12 residues. Germline V gene sequence: CDR1 SEHNR, CDR2 FQNEAQ (reference sequence). The CDR3 loop reads CASSEATDTQYF. DNA of the CDR3: TGTGCCAGCAGCGAGGCCACAGATACGCAGTATTTT.

This chain uses TRBV4-1 with TRBJ1-2, with unresolved D. The length of the CDR3 is 15 residues. Germline-derived CDR1 and CDR2 are MGHRA and YSYEKL. V shed 0 bases and J shed 6 bases, with 14 bases lying between them. The CDR3 region has the DNA TGCGCCAGCAGCCAAGATCTAAGGAATCTGGATGGCTACACCTTC. Its protein is CASSQDLRNLDGYTF.

The chain employs TRBV9 and TRBJ2-3; 15 bases fit TRBD2. The germline V gene has CDR1 SGDLS and CDR2 YYNGEE. Trimming took 10 bases from V and 2 from J; bases not matched to a gene: 20. The CDR3 has 20 amino acids. The DNA of the CDR3 is TGTGCCCCCCCCCAAAGCGGACTAGCGGGAGGGCCTGGGGTCACAGATACGCAGTATTTT. The encoded protein is CAPPQSGLAGGPGVTDTQYF.

The rearrangement links TRBV5-1 to TRBJ1-1, with unresolved D. CDR3 length: 14 residues. Germline V CDR1 and CDR2: SGHRS, YFSETQ. The ends were cut back, 4 bases at V and 7 bases at J, with 17 bases in the middle. The CDR3 loop is CASSPFSSGDEAFF. The CDR3 DNA follows: TGCGCCAGCAGCCCGTTCTCCAGTGGAGATGAAGCTTTCTTT.

In DNA, the CDR3 is TGCGCCAGCGAGAGAGATAAGAACACCGGGGAGCTGTTTTTT. Protein product: CASERDKNTGELFF. The chain is built from TRBV5-1 and TRBJ2-2, with D unresolved. This CDR3 contains 14 residues. Germline V gene lookup returns CDR1 SGHRS and CDR2 YFSETQ. Trimming pared 7 bases from V and 1 base from J, leaving 11 bases between.

The chain is built from TRBV7-8 and TRBJ2-3; 9 bases are a match to TRBD2. The ends lost 4 bases at V and 1 base at J; junction bases unmatched: 9. Germline V gene lookup returns CDR1 SGHVS and CDR2 FQNEAQ. The CDR3 covers 17 residues. The DNA for the CDR3 is TGTGCCAGCAGCTCTGATTTAGCGGGAGAGGGCACAGATACGCAGTATTTT. This codes for CASSSDLAGEGTDTQYF.

This clone was recorded many times. The chain is built from TRBV29-1 and TRBJ2-7; possibly TRBD2 for D (5 bases). V dropped 6 bases and J dropped 0 bases, with 15 bases sitting between them. The CDR3 is made up of 14 amino acids. The germline V gene has CDR1 SQVTM and CDR2 ANQGSEA. CDR3 region: CSVIGSPSSYEQYF. CDR3 sequence (DNA): TGCAGCGTAATAGGGAGCCCCAGCTCCTACGAGCAGTACTTC.

This chain joins TRBV6-5 and TRBJ1-1; D is undetermined. V lost 5 bases and J lost 0, with 10 bases in between. The CDR3 is 14 residues long. The germline V gene has CDR1 MNHEY and CDR2 SVGAGI. The CDR3 sequence is CASSLGRLNTEAFF. In DNA form, the CDR3 reads TGTGCCAGCAGTCTCGGACGACTGAACACTGAAGCTTTCTTT.

This clone was observed a few times. V usage is TRBV7-9 and J usage is TRBJ1-2; D ambiguous. This CDR3 comprises 11 residues. V was pared by 6 bases and J by 4 bases, with 6 bases between. Germline V lookup: CDR1 SEHNR, CDR2 FQNEAQ (reference sequence). The CDR3 protein is CASSKGYGYTF. The CDR3 region has the DNA TGTGCCAGCAGTAAAGGCTATGGCTACACCTTC.

This chain connects TRBV6-5 to TRBJ1-2; tentative D call: TRBD1 (5 bases). The CDR3 has 14 residues. CDR1 MNHEY and CDR2 SVGAGI come from the germline V gene. V shed 7 bases and J shed 4 bases, with 16 bases lying between them. The CDR3 DNA is TGTGCCAGCAATAAAGGACGAGACAGCTATGGCTACACCTTC. It translates to CASNKGRDSYGYTF.

This clone was recorded once. This chain links TRBV6-6 with TRBJ1-5, with unresolved D. V gave up 7 bases and J gave up 1 base, with 11 bases separating them. The CDR3 has 14 residues. In germline, CDR1 is MNHNY, CDR2 SVGAGI (reference sequence). The CDR3 DNA follows: TGTGCCAGCATATCGATCGGGAGCAATCAGCCCCAGCATTTT. It translates to CASISIGSNQPQHF.

This sequence joins TRBV27 and TRBJ2-7; D might be TRBD2 (5 bases). V was cut by 0 bases and J by 0 bases, with 12 bases left in between. Germline V gene data show CDR1 as MNHEY and CDR2 as SMNVEV (reference sequence). This CDR3 comprises 16 residues. DNA for the CDR3: TGTGCCAGCAGTTTATCGACGGGGTCTTTCTCCTACGAGCAGTACTTC. Its translation is CASSLSTGSFSYEQYF.

The chain joins TRBV6-1 to TRBJ2-7; tentative D call: TRBD2 (5 bases). Germline lookup yields CDR1 MNHNS and CDR2 SASEGT. Trimming removed 3 bases at V and 5 bases at J, with 20 bases between. This CDR3 has 16 amino acids. In DNA form, the CDR3 reads TGTGCCAGCAGTGATTTAGCGAGGGCCACCTTCGACGAGCAGTACTTC. This gives the protein CASSDLARATFDEQYF.

The rearrangement joins TRBV5-1 to TRBJ2-2; 7 nucleotides match TRBD2. Germline-derived CDR1 and CDR2 are SGHRS and YFSETQ. The trim removed 1 base at V and 0 bases at J, leaving 3 bases unmatched. The CDR3 is 16 residues long. CDR3 sequence reads: CASSLLRESNTGELFF. The CDR3 DNA is TGCGCCAGCAGCTTGTTGCGGGAGTCGAACACCGGGGAGCTGTTTTTT. Together with reference TRBV5-1 and TRBJ2-2, the CDR3 gives the full variable domain: KAGVTQTPRYLIKTRGQQVTLSCSPISGHRSVSWYQQTPGQGLQFLFEYFSETQRNKGNFPGRFSGRQFSNSRSEMNVSTLELGDSALYLCASSLLRESNTGELFFGEGSRLTVL.

J is TRBJ1-1 and V is TRBV18; D is uncertain. The CDR3 length is 13 residues. Trimming took 1 base from V and 3 from J, leaving 6 bases between them. Germline CDR1 reads KGHSH; CDR2 reads LQKENI. The CDR3, as DNA: TGTGCCAGCTCACCACGGCAGGACACTGAAGCTTTCTTT. It yields the protein CASSPRQDTEAFF.

The V and J genes are TRBV10-1 and TRBJ2-3, with 10 bases aligning to TRBD2. Germline V gene sequence: CDR1 WNHNN, CDR2 SYGVQD (reference sequence). This CDR3 comprises 16 residues. With 1 base clipped from V and 0 bases from J, the junction kept 1 base outside the gene matches. CDR3 protein: CASSEWTSGSTDTQYF. The CDR3 DNA follows: TGCGCCAGCAGTGAGTGGACTAGCGGAAGCACAGATACGCAGTATTTT.

The chain combines TRBV5-1 with TRBJ2-7, with a tentative D call TRBD1 (5 bases). Trimming cost V 2 bases and J 0 bases, with 9 bases left between them. The CDR3 runs to 14 residues. Germline CDR1 SGHRS, CDR2 YFSETQ. CDR3 residues: CASSLGVSSYEQYF. The CDR3 region has the DNA TGCGCCAGCAGCTTAGGGGTTTCCTCCTACGAGCAGTACTTC.

The V gene is TRBV7-6, the J gene TRBJ2-7; TRBD2 agrees at 12 bases. The CDR3 totals 16 residues. V was clipped by 5 bases and J by 4 bases; unmatched bases: 9. Germline CDR1 is SGHVS and CDR2 is FNYEAQ. CDR3 protein: CASSPLTSGSQYEQYF. CDR3 in DNA: TGTGCCAGCAGCCCCCTGACTAGCGGGAGCCAGTACGAGCAGTACTTC.

V and J are TRBV5-1 and TRBJ2-7, with D perhaps matching TRBD2 (5 bases). V shed 5 bases and J shed 5 bases, with 11 bases lying between them. Germline V lookup: CDR1 SGHRS, CDR2 YFSETQ. The CDR3 contains 12 residues. CDR3 in amino acids: CASRSTRNEQYF. For the CDR3, the DNA is TGCGCCAGCAGGAGCACTAGAAACGAGCAGTACTTC. Combining the CDR3 with reference TRBV5-1 and TRBJ2-7 gives the whole variable domain KAGVTQTPRYLIKTRGQQVTLSCSPISGHRSVSWYQQTPGQGLQFLFEYFSETQRNKGNFPGRFSGRQFSNSRSEMNVSTLELGDSALYLCASRSTRNEQYFGPGTRLTVT.

This chain links TRBV5-1 with TRBJ2-2; D is unresolved. Trimming pared 1 base from V and 0 bases from J, leaving 10 bases between. CDR1 is SGHRS, CDR2 YFSETQ, per germline. This CDR3 region has 16 residues. The CDR3 sequence is CASSLLELSNTGELFF. The CDR3 coding sequence is TGCGCCAGCAGCTTGTTAGAGCTCTCGAACACCGGGGAGCTGTTTTTT.